The clone carrying this TCR beta chain was seen a few times. This entry is derived from a study of blood T cell repertoires in COVID-19. The overall study: Material from acute and convalescent COVID-19 was sourced from the United States, Italy and Spain. PBMCs, B-cell-depleted T cells, or T cells were the source of the cDNA or gDNA that made up the material.

This CDR3 comprises 13 residues. Germline lookup yields CDR1 MNHEY and CDR2 SVGAGI. V gave up 6 bases and J gave up 1 base; unmatched junction bases: 3. TCRdb keeps only in-frame clones here, not all; method: immunoSEQ multiplex PCR. The sample carries roughly 230,000 clones, 81% recorded once. What was sequenced was peripheral blood. The chain is built from TRBV6-5 and TRBJ2-7; TRBD1 matches 7 bases. The TCR was taken from an elderly woman with acute or convalescent COVID-19. CDR3 DNA sequence: TGTGCCAGCAGGAAGACAGGGTCCTACGAGCAGTACTTC. Its translation is CASRKTGSYEQYF.